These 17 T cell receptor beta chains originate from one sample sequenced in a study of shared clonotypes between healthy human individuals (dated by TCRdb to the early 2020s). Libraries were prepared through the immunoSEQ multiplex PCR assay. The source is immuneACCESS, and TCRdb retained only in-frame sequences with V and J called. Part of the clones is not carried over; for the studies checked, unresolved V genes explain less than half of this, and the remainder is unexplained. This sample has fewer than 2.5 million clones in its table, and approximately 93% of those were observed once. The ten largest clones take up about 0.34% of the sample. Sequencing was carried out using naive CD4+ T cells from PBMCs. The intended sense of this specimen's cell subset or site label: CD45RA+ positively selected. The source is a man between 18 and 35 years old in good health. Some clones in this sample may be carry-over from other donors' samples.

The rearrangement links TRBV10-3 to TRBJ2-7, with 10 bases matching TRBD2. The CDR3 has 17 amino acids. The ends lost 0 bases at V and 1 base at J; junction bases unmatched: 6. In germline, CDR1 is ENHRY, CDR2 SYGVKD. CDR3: CAISESLSSGGSYEQYF. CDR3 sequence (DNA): TGTGCCATCAGTGAGTCCCTTTCTAGCGGGGGATCCTACGAGCAGTACTTC.

This CDR3 is CASSYEVDNEQFF. Written as DNA, the CDR3 is TGTGCCAGCAGTTACGAAGTGGACAATGAGCAGTTCTTC. V and J are TRBV6-5 and TRBJ2-1; D is ambiguous. Germline CDR1 MNHEY, CDR2 SVGAGI. This CDR3 contains 13 residues. V was cut by 2 bases and J by 5 bases, with 7 bases left in between.

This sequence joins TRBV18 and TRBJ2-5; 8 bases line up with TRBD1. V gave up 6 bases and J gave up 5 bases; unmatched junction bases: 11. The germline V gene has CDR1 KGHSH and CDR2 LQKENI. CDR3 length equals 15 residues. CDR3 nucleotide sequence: TGTGCCAGCTCTCAGAATCAGGGGGCAGGGGAGACCCAGTACTTC. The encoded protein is CASSQNQGAGETQYF. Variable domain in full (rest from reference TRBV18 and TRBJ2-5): NAGVMQNPRHLVRRRGQEARLRCSPMKGHSHVYWYRQLPEEGLKFMVYLQKENIIDESGMPKERFSAEFPKEGPSILRIQQVVRGDSAAYFCASSQNQGAGETQYFGPGTRLLVL.

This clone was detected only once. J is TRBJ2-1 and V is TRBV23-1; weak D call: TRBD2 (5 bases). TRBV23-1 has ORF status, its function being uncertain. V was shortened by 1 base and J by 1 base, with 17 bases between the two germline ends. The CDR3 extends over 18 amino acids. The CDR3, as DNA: TGCGCCAGCAGTCAATGCGGGCCAGTAAGTCTTTCCTACAATGAGCAGTTCTTC. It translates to CASSQCGPVSLSYNEQFF.

The CDR3 region is CASSLAVPRDEQYF. The DNA for the CDR3 is TGCGCCAGCAGCTTGGCGGTTCCCAGGGACGAGCAGTACTTC. The chain couples TRBV5-1 to TRBJ2-7, with D perhaps TRBD1 (5 bases). V lost 0 bases, J lost 5 bases, and 12 bases lay in between. The CDR3 is 14 residues long. From germline, CDR1 is SGHRS and CDR2 YFSETQ.

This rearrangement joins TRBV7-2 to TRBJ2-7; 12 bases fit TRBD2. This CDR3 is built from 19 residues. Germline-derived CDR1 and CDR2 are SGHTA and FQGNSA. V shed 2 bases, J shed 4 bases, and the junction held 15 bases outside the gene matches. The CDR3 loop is CASSLFTTSGRTGGYEQYF. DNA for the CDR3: TGTGCCAGCAGCTTATTTACGACTAGCGGGAGAACCGGCGGATACGAGCAGTACTTC.

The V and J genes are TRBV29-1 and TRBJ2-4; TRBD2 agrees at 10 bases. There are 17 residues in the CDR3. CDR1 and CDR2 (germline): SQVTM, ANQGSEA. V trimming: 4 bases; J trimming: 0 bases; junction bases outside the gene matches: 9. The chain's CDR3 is CSVAERGGPLAKNIQYF. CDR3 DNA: TGCAGCGTTGCCGAGCGGGGGGGTCCGTTAGCCAAAAACATTCAGTACTTC.

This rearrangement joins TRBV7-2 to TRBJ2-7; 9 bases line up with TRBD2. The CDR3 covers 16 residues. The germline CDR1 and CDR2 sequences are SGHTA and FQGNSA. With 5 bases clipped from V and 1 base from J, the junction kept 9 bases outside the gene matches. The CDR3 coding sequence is TGTGCCAGCAGCCCACCAGCTCTAGCGGGGTCCTACGAGCAGTACTTC. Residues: CASSPPALAGSYEQYF.

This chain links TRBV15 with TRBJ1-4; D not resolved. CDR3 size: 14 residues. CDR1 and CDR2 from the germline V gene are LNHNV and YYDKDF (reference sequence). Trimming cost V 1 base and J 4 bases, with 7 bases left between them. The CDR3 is CATSRGRNNEKLFF. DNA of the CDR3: TGTGCCACCAGCAGAGGCAGGAATAATGAAAAACTGTTTTTT.

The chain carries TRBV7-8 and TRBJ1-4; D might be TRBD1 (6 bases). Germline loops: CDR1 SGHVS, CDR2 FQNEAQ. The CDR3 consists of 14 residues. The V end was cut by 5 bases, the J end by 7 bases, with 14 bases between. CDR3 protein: CASSKGGLSEKLFF. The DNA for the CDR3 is TGTGCCAGCAGCAAGGGGGGGCTTAGTGAAAAACTGTTTTTT.

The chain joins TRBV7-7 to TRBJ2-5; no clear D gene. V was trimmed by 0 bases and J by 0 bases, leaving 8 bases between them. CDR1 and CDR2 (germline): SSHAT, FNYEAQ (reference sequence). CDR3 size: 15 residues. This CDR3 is CASSLARTYQETQYF. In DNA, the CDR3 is TGTGCCAGCAGCTTAGCGCGAACGTACCAAGAGACCCAGTACTTC.

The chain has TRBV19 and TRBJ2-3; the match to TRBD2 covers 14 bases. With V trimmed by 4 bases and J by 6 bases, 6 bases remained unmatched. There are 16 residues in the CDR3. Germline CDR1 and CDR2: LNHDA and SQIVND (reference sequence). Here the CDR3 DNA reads TGTGCCAGTAGTACGACTAGCGGGAGGGCCTGGGATACGCAGTATTTT. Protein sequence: CASSTTSGRAWDTQYF.

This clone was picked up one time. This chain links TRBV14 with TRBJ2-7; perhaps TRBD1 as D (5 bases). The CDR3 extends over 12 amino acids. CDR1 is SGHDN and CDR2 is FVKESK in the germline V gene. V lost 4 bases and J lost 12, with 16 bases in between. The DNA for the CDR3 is TGTGCCAGCAGCCCGACCAGGGCCACAAGGTACTTC. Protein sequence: CASSPTRATRYF.

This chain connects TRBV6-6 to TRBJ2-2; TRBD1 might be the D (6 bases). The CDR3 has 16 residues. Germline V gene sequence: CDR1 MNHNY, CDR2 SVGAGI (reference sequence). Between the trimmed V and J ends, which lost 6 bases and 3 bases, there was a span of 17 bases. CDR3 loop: CASSDAGVKDTGELFF. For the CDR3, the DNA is TGTGCCAGCAGCGACGCAGGGGTTAAAGACACCGGGGAGCTGTTTTTT.

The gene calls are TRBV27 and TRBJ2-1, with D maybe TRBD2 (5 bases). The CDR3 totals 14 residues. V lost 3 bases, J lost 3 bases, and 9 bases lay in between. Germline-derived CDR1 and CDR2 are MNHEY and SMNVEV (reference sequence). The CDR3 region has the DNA TGTGCCAGCAGTTTTGACGGGGTCTACAATGAGCAGTTCTTC. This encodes CASSFDGVYNEQFF.

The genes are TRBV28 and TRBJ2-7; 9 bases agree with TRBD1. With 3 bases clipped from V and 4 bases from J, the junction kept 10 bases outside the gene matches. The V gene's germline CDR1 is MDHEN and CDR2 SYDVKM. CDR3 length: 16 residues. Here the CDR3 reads CASSLGGQGGWYEQYF. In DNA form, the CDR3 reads TGTGCCAGCAGTTTGGGGGGACAGGGAGGATGGTACGAGCAGTACTTC.

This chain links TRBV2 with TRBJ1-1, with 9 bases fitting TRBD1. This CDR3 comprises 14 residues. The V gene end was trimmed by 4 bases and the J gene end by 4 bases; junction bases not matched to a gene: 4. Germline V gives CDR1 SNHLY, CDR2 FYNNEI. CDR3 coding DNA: TGTGCCAGCAGTGCAGGGACAGGGACCACTGAAGCTTTCTTT. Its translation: CASSAGTGTTEAFF.